This TCR beta chain was found in a study of blood T cell repertoires in COVID-19. Study background: The United States, Italy and Spain were the sources of the acute and convalescent COVID-19 samples. PBMCs, B-cell-depleted T cells, or T cells provided the cDNA or gDNA that made up the material.

V gave up 2 bases and J gave up 4 bases; unmatched junction bases: 6. This CDR3 has 15 amino acids. The germline gives CDR1 SGHTS, CDR2 YDEGEE. Study processing details: Nucleated cell counts were estimated from reference gene primer amplification. Sequenced by immunoSEQ multiplex PCR; TCRdb stores in-frame clones only, minus some. V, J and clone size are taken as reported in that table, and D and trimming were inferred from the DNA itself. The sample contains fewer than 200,000 clones, roughly 84% of which appear only once. The sequence derives from a man in his fifties or sixties who had recovered from COVID-19. Sequenced: peripheral blood. The chain is built from TRBV5-8 and TRBJ1-3; 7 bases agree with TRBD1. CDR3 in amino acids: CASSFRGTAGNTIYF. Written as DNA, the CDR3 is TGTGCCAGCAGCTTTCGAGGGACAGCCGGAAACACCATATATTTT. The full variable domain, rest sourced from reference TRBV5-8 and TRBJ1-3, is EAGVTQSPTHLIKTRGQQATLRCSPISGHTSVYWYQQALGLGLQFLLWYDEGEERNRGNFPPRFSGRQFPNYSSELNVNALELEDSALYLCASSFRGTAGNTIYFGEGSWLTVV.